The clone carrying this T cell receptor beta chain showed up many times. Its cognate antigen is unknown. The data were taken from a study of identical twins. Study findings and constraints: Fewer insertions characterized abundant cord blood beta clonotypes, whereas memory repertoires showed none.

One entry per CDR3 protein, called by TCRdb with MiXCR from the 5' RACE reads. Of around 550,000 distinct CDR3 sequences in the sample, about 15% were seen once. J was trimmed by 9 bases and V by 7 bases; bases with no gene match: 12. The CDR3 length is 16 residues. These data were likewise used in another study, on yellow fever vaccine responses in identical twins.

This sequence originates from a woman aged 18 to 35 in good health. V is TRBV12-3 or TRBV12-4 and J is TRBJ1-6; 10 bases align to TRBD1. Sequenced sample: CD4+ T cells sorted from blood. The CDR3 DNA is TGTGCCAGCAAAGTAGACAGGGGGCCGGTAGGTTCACCCCTCCACTTT. This translates into CASKVDRGPVGSPLHF.